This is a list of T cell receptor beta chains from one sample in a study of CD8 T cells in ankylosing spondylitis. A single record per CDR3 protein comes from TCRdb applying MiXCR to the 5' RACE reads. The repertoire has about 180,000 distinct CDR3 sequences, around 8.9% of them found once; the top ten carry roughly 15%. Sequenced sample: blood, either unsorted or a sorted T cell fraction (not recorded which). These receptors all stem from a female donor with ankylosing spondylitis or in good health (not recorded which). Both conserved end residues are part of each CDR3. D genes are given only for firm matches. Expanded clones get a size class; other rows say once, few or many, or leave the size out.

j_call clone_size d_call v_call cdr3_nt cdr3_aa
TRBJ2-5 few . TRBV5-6 TGTGCCAGCAGCTTGGGGGACGCCTCCCTCGGGACCCAGTACTTC CASSLGDASLGTQYF
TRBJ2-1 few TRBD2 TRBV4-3 TGCGCCAGCAGTACTAGCGGGAGGGGATACAATGAGCAGTTCTTC CASSTSGRGYNEQFF
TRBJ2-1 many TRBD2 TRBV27 TGTGCCAGCAGTTCCGGGACTAGCGGGAGGGATGAGCAGTTCTTC CASSSGTSGRDEQFF
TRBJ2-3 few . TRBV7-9 TGTGCCAGCAGCTCCCCAGGTCAACGGGATACGCAGTATTTT CASSSPGQRDTQYF
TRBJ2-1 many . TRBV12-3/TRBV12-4 TGTGCCAGCAGTGACGGTAATGAGCAGTTCTTC CASSDGNEQFF
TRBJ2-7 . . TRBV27 TGTGCCAGCAGTTCGGGGGTTTACTACGAGCAGTACTTC CASSSGVYYEQYF
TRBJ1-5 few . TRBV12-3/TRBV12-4 TGTGCCAGCAGTTTAGCCCCTAGGAGGGGGGATCAGCCCCAGCATTTT CASSLAPRRGDQPQHF
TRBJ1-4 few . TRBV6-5 TGTGCCAGCAGTTACTCGATAACGGGAGCTAATGAAAAACTGTTTTTT CASSYSITGANEKLFF
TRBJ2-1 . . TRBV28 TGTGCCAGCAGTTCACCCGGGGAGAATGAGCAGTTCTTC CASSSPGENEQFF
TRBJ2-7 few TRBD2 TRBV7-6 TGTGCCAGCAGCGCCCTGGCGGGAGGGTTTTACGAGCAGTACTTC CASSALAGGFYEQYF
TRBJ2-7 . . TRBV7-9 TGTGCCAGCAGCCCCGGGAACAGGGTGTTTGAGCAGTACTTC CASSPGNRVFEQYF
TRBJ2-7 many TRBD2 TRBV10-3 TGTGCCATCAGTGAGTCGGGGACTAGCGGGAGTCTCATCGAGCAGTACTTC CAISESGTSGSLIEQYF
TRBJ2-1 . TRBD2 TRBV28 TGTGCCAGCACCGGGACTAGCGTTTCCAATGAGCAGTTCTTC CASTGTSVSNEQFF
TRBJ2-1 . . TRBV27 TGTGCCAGCAGTTTATTGGGTAGTAACAATGAGCAGTTCTTC CASSLLGSNNEQFF
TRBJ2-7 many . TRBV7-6 TGTGCCAGCAGCTTAGTTGGCACCTCCTACGAGCAGTACTTC CASSLVGTSYEQYF
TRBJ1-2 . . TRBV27 TGTGCCAGCAGTTTCGGGTCCGGGAACTATGGCTACACCTTC CASSFGSGNYGYTF
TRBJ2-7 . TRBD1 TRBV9 TGTGCCAGCAGCGTAGAAGGGGACAGATCATACGAGCAGTACTTC CASSVEGDRSYEQYF
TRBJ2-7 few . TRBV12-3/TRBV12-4 TGTGCCAGCAGCGAAGACAGAGGGGAGCAGTACTTC CASSEDRGEQYF
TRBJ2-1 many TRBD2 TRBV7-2 TGTGCCAGCAGCTTAGTTGGGGGAGGGCCAAATGAGCAGTTCTTC CASSLVGGGPNEQFF
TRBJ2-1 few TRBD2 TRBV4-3 TGCGCCAGCAGCCCCCACCCTAGCGGTACCTACAATGAGCAGTTCTTC CASSPHPSGTYNEQFF
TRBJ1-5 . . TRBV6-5 TGTGCCAGCAGTTACTCGCCTTATAGCAATCAGCCCCAGCATTTT CASSYSPYSNQPQHF
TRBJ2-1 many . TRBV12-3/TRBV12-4 TGTGCCAGCAGTTTGTCCGTCGACAATGAGCAGTTCTTC CASSLSVDNEQFF